This T cell receptor (beta chain) was found in a study of T cells in Graves' hyperthyroidism and ophthalmopathy (dated by TCRdb to about 2019). Study-level background: Peripheral blood was collected at initial diagnosis, before any treatment. A discovery cohort of about 100 patients, fewer than 50 with Graves' ophthalmopathy and 57 with stable Graves' hyperthyroidism, was used to find distinguishing TCR V-J signatures. An independent validation cohort of around 19 hyperthyroidism patients and 17 patients who later progressed to ophthalmopathy tested prospective prediction of ophthalmopathy. The 100 discovery patients were randomly split 7:3 into training and test sets. The study also compared thyroid tissue and blood T-cell repertoires from roughly 6 Graves' hyperthyroidism patients. Following sampling, methimazole starting at 30 mg daily was given to hyperthyroidism patients, and high-dose intravenous methylprednisolone was given to ophthalmopathy patients. TCR Vbeta CDR3 sequencing of roughly 140 peripheral blood samples (over 40 ophthalmopathy, roughly 74 hyperthyroidism and roughly 17 progressor patients) is reported in the paper. Overall study outcomes, separate from this receptor: Most expanded thyroid clonotypes (frequency above 0.001) were also detected in blood, a finding suggesting that blood repertoires may reflect thyroid immune responses. In validation, the model predicted progression to ophthalmopathy with roughly 70% sensitivity and 72.22% specificity, a median of 6.5 months before onset. In cross-validation, a model built on a 13 V-J signature told ophthalmopathy apart from stable hyperthyroidism with approximately 90% sensitivity and 81% to 82% specificity, and in testing the same model reached 80%/75%. Sample size was not statistically predetermined, and blinding of investigators to group allocation was not performed.

Only a few counts were recorded for this clonotype. Its cognate antigen has yet to be identified. No much larger clone is present one base from it, and per-base qualities are unavailable. Per the germline V gene (reference sequence), LNHNV is the CDR1 and YYDKDF is the CDR2. The V end gives up 4 bases and the J end 12 bases, leaving 14 bases in the junction not matched to a gene. The CDR3 sequence holds 16 residues, the cysteine and phenylalanine included. Of all the DNA, just the CDR3 is kept, 48 bases in frame from base 1. The TCR beta CDR3 regions were amplified from the RNA transcripts. The TCR CDR3 was subjected to a first round of RT-PCR using the HTBI primer set and the Qiagen OneStep RT-PCR kit. Libraries were constructed in a second round of multiplex PCR, after which size selection and purification were performed. The libraries were sequenced on an Illumina HiSeq2000 using paired-end 100 bp reads. The original methods were these. SOAPnuke was used to process the raw data, throwing out any read that contained adapters or uncalled bases, had a mean Phred below 15, or lacked an exact constant-primer or identifier match. High-quality paired reads were merged using COPE v1.2.5, and each unique nucleotide sequence was defined as a clonotype. Clonotypes were aligned to IMGT TRBV, TRBD and TRBJ reference segments using MiTCR v1.1. Analysis was restricted to V-J combinations with a frequency above 0.0001, which covered roughly 99% of repertoires. A TCS score was defined as the ratio between F50 (clonal expansion) and ExV (chaos), using BLOSUM62-based TCRdist between CDR3 peptides within each V-J. Welch's t-statistics and random forest reduced roughly 530 V-J features to roughly 13, which were used in a naive Bayes classifier (R e1071). TCRdb handled the public reads itself, with Q25 trimming in fastp and clone calling in MiXCR, and kept productive beta chains. A single entry per CDR3 protein holds the most common genes and DNA from its merged rows. The V and J calls and clone size come from TCRdb's table, not from the authors' own analysis. This sample holds around 340,000 distinct CDR3 sequences; roughly a fifth were observed only once. Jointly, the top ten make up around 50% of the sample.

A patient counted as having stable Graves' hyperthyroidism if no progression to ophthalmopathy occurred over 18 months of follow-up. The hyperthyroidism patients were between 18 and 65 years old and newly diagnosed, with a disease duration of less than 2 months. Patients with uncontrolled infections, other autoimmune diseases, pregnancy or lactation were excluded. Diagnoses relied on clinical symptoms, serum thyroxine and TRAb, thyroid ultrasound and orbital computed tomography. Ficoll-Paque density gradient centrifugation was used to isolate PBMCs from about 10 ml of fresh peripheral blood. Trizol reagent was used to extract total RNA, and RNA quality was then checked on an Agilent 2100 Bioanalyzer.

This receptor was identified in a woman between 50 and 59 years old with Graves' hyperthyroidism. This receptor chain uses TRBV15 and TRBJ2-1, with 11 middle bases fitting TRBD2. The sequenced material came from blood. The nucleotides are TGTGCCACCAGCAAGAGCCTTTCTAGCGGGGGGCTTGTGCAGTTCTTC. This yields the protein CATSKSLSSGGLVQFF.